This T cell receptor beta chain came from a study of monozygotic twins with inflammatory bowel disease. Notes on the study in general: Support was lacking for any single strong IBD-associated signal or clonotype. Fewer shared clonotypes with others were found in IBD patients than in healthy twins, especially with disease activity. Patient-to-patient differences in immunosuppressive treatment may have added variability to the repertoires.

One entry per CDR3 protein, without DNA, is what TCRdb gives after re-calling the 5' RACE reads. The sample has around 380,000 distinct CDR3 sequences. Remarks on this clonotype: Its cognate antigen is unknown.

Whole blood without T cell sorting served as the source of isolated total RNA. Germline values: CDR1 SGHTA, CDR2 FQGNSA. CDR3 length equals 13 residues. Specimen: blood. The genes are TRBV7-2 and TRBJ2-7; checking the TCRdb D call of TRBD1 is not possible without DNA. The sequence was collected from a human donor with ulcerative colitis or Crohn's disease, or a healthy co-twin of an affected twin (not recorded which). The CDR3: CASSRGQGNEQYF.